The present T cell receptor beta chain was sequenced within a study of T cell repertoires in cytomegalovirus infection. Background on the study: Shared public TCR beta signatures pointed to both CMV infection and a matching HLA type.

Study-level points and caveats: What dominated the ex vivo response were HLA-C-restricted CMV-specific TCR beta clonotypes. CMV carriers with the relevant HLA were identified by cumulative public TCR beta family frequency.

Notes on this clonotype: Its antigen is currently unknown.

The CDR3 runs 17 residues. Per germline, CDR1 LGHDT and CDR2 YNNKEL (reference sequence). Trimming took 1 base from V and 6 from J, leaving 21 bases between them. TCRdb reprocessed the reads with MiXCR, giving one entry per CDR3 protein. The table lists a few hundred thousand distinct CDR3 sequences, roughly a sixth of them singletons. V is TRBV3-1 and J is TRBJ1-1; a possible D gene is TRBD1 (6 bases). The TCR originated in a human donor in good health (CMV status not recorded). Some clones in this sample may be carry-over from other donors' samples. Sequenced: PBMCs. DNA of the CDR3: TGTGCCAGCAGCCAAGGTTCATATTATGGGGGGGGCCCTGAAGCTTTCTTT. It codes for CASSQGSYYGGGPEAFF.